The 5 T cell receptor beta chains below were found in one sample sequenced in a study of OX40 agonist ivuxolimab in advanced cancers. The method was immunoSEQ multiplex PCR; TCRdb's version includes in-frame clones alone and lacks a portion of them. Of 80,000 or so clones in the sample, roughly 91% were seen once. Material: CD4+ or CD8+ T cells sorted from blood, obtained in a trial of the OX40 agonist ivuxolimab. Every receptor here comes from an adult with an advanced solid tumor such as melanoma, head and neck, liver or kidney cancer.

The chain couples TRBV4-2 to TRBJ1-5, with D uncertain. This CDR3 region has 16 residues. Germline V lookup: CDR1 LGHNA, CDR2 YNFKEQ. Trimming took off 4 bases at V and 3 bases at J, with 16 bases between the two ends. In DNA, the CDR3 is TGTGCCAGCAGCCTAAGCCTAGGCATCTTCAATCAGCCCCAGCATTTT. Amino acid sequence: CASSLSLGIFNQPQHF.

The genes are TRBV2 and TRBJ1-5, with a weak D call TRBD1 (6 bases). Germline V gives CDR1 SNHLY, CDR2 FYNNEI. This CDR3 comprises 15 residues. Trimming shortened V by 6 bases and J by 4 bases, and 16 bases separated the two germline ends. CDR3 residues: CASRVRGEKNQPQHF. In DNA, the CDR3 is TGTGCCAGCAGAGTCAGGGGTGAGAAAAATCAGCCCCAGCATTTT.

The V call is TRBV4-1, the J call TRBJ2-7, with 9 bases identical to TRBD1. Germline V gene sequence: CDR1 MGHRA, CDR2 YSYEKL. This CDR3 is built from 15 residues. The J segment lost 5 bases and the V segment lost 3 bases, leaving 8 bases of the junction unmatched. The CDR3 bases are TGCGCCAGCAGCCATCCGGGACAGGGTACCAACGAGCAGTACTTC. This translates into CASSHPGQGTNEQYF.

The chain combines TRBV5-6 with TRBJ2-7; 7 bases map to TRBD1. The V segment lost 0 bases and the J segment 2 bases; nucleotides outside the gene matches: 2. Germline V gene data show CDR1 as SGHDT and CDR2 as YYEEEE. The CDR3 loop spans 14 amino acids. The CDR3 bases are TGTGCCAGCAGCTTGGGGGACAGCCCCTACGAGCAGTACTTC. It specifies CASSLGDSPYEQYF.

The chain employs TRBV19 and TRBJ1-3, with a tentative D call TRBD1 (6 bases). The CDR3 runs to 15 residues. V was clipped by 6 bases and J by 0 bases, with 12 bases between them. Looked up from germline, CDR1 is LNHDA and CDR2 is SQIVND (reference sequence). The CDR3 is CASRRGAFSGNTIYF. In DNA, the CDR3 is TGTGCCAGTAGAAGGGGGGCCTTCTCTGGAAACACCATATATTTT.